One and the same sample provided the 28 T cell receptor beta chains below, sequenced in a study of shared clonotypes between healthy human individuals. The protocol was immunoSEQ multiplex PCR, while the TCRdb copy is restricted to in-frame clones and leaves out a portion. The data show around 2,000,000 clones, roughly 96% seen once. The sequencing sample was made of naive CD4+ T cells sorted from blood. Noted subset: CD45RA+ positively selected. The receptors here all came from a young man in good health.

This chain joins TRBV29-1 and TRBJ2-5, with 9 bases matching TRBD1. V lost 4 bases, J lost 4 bases, and 4 bases stayed unmatched. CDR1 and CDR2 (germline): SQVTM, ANQGSEA. This CDR3 is built from 13 residues. CDR3 loop: CSVGKDRGETQYF. In nucleotides, the CDR3 is TGCAGCGTTGGAAAGGACAGGGGAGAGACCCAGTACTTC.

The chain links TRBV4-1 to TRBJ1-2; TRBD1 matches 8 bases. CDR3 length equals 15 residues. V shed 3 bases, J shed 4 bases, and the junction held 7 bases outside the gene matches. From germline, CDR1 is MGHRA and CDR2 YSYEKL. As DNA, the CDR3 is TGCGCCAGCAGCCACGAGACAGGGGTCGGCTATGGCTACACCTTC. Encoded protein: CASSHETGVGYGYTF.

The chain uses TRBV9 and TRBJ2-1, with 9 nucleotides matching TRBD2. Unmatched junction bases numbered 11, after V lost 0 bases and J lost 10 bases. Germline CDR1 reads SGDLS; CDR2 reads YYNGEE. The CDR3 loop spans 16 amino acids. CDR3 protein: CASSVEGLAGSTEQFF. CDR3 in DNA: TGTGCCAGCAGCGTAGAGGGGCTAGCGGGATCAACAGAGCAGTTCTTC.

V usage is TRBV7-9 and J usage is TRBJ1-3; D is possibly TRBD1 (5 bases). Germline CDR1 reads SEHNR; CDR2 reads FQNEAQ (reference sequence). This CDR3 has 17 amino acids. V lost 4 bases and J 0 bases, leaving 16 bases between the germline ends. The CDR3 spells CASSSSGTAYSGNTIYF. Written as DNA, the CDR3 is TGTGCCAGCAGCTCGTCCGGGACGGCCTACTCTGGAAACACCATATATTTT. Together with reference TRBV7-9 and TRBJ1-3, the CDR3 gives the full variable domain: DTGVSQNPRHKITKRGQNVTFRCDPISEHNRLYWYRQTLGQGPEFLTYFQNEAQLEKSRLLSDRFSAERPKGSFSTLEIQRTEQGDSAMYLCASSSSGTAYSGNTIYFGEGSWLTVV.

V is TRBV5-1 and J is TRBJ1-1; no clear D gene. V lost 0 bases and J lost 1, with 10 bases in between. The germline gives CDR1 SGHRS, CDR2 YFSETQ. This CDR3 contains 15 residues. The CDR3 DNA reads as TGCGCCAGCAGCTTGGCCCCAGGCCGGAACACTGAAGCTTTCTTT. Its protein is CASSLAPGRNTEAFF.

Concerning this clone: The same CDR3 is also encoded by other DNA sequences in this sample. This sequence joins TRBV18 and TRBJ1-1; tentative D call: TRBD1 (6 bases). Germline-derived CDR1 and CDR2 are KGHSH and LQKENI. V was trimmed by 0 bases and J by 2 bases, leaving 7 bases between them. This CDR3 contains 14 residues. CDR3 nucleotide sequence: TGTGCCAGCTCACCACCGGGGGCAAACACTGAAGCTTTCTTT. This translates into CASSPPGANTEAFF.

This chain uses TRBV25-1 with TRBJ1-1; D remains unclear. Germline lookup yields CDR1 MGHDK and CDR2 SYGVNS. The CDR3 spans 16 residues. With 0 bases removed from V and 2 bases from J, the gap between germline ends came to 13 bases. In DNA, the CDR3 is TGTGCCAGCAGTGAATACGGATCAGGTACAAACACTGAAGCTTTCTTT. It codes for CASSEYGSGTNTEAFF.

This chain uses TRBV11-2 with TRBJ2-3; perhaps TRBD1 as D (6 bases). The germline V gene encodes CDR1 SGHAT and CDR2 FQNNGV. The CDR3 contains 15 residues. Trimming shortened V by 1 base and J by 4 bases, and 12 bases separated the two germline ends. CDR3 sequence (DNA): TGTGCCAGCAGCTTAGGGAACAACAGGGCAGATACGCAGTATTTT. Translated, it gives CASSLGNNRADTQYF.

V is TRBV2 and J is TRBJ1-2; D remains unclear. The V end was cut by 8 bases, the J end by 2 bases, with 18 bases between. Germline-derived CDR1 and CDR2 are SNHLY and FYNNEI. The CDR3 loop spans 15 amino acids. CDR3 sequence: CASAMTFPGNYGYTF. DNA of the CDR3: TGTGCCAGCGCAATGACCTTCCCCGGGAACTATGGCTACACCTTC.

V gene TRBV5-4 combines with J gene TRBJ1-1; unclear D gene. Germline V gene sequence: CDR1 SGHNT, CDR2 YYREEE (reference sequence). V gave up 4 bases and J gave up 2 bases, with 12 bases separating them. The CDR3 loop spans 14 amino acids. In DNA form, the CDR3 reads TGTGCCAGCAGCCGGACTGCAGCCAACACTGAAGCTTTCTTT. Translating gives CASSRTAANTEAFF. Supplemented by reference TRBV5-4 and TRBJ1-1, the full variable domain reads ETGVTQSPTHLIKTRGQQVTLRCSSQSGHNTVSWYQQALGQGPQFIFQYYREEENGRGNFPPRFSGLQFPNYSSELNVNALELDDSALYLCASSRTAANTEAFFGQGTRLTVV.

V gene TRBV9 combines with J gene TRBJ2-7, with 9 positions matching TRBD2. This CDR3 region has 14 residues. Germline-derived CDR1 and CDR2 are SGDLS and YYNGEE. Trimming took 3 bases from V and 3 from J; bases not matched to a gene: 4. CDR3 bases: TGTGCCAGCAGCGCGACTAGCGGTGGCTACGAGCAGTACTTC. Amino acid sequence: CASSATSGGYEQYF.

The V gene is TRBV30, the J gene TRBJ2-2; D possibly corresponds to TRBD2 (5 bases). CDR1 is GTSNPN, CDR2 SVGIG, per germline (reference sequence). The CDR3 has 14 amino acids. Trimming shortened V by 4 bases and J by 2 bases, and 11 bases separated the two germline ends. The DNA of the CDR3 is TGTGCCTGGATAGGGTCGGGAAACACCGGGGAGCTGTTTTTT. The encoded protein is CAWIGSGNTGELFF. Based on the CDR3 plus reference TRBV30 and TRBJ2-2, the full variable domain is SQTIHQWPATLVQPVGSPLSLECTVEGTSNPNLYWYRQAAGRGLQLLFYSVGIGQISSEVPQNLSASRPQDRQFILSSKKLLLSDSGFYLCAWIGSGNTGELFFGEGSRLTVL.

The chain combines TRBV11-2 with TRBJ1-2; no clear D. V dropped 4 bases and J dropped 6 bases, with 15 bases sitting between them. This CDR3 region has 14 residues. CDR1 is SGHAT, CDR2 FQNNGV, per germline. CDR3 sequence (DNA): TGTGCCAGCAGCTCTCCGGGAACAGTGAATGGCTACACCTTC. Protein product: CASSSPGTVNGYTF.

As to this clone: At the DNA level, this CDR3 is encoded by other sequences in the same sample as well. This chain links TRBV5-1 with TRBJ2-7; D is tentatively TRBD1 or TRBD2 (5 bases each). The CDR3 totals 15 residues. Per germline, CDR1 SGHRS and CDR2 YFSETQ. Trimming left V 3 bases short and J 2 bases short, with 15 bases between. Written as DNA, the CDR3 is TGCGCCAGCAGCTCTACCGGGACGGCAACCTACGAGCAGTACTTC. The encoded protein is CASSSTGTATYEQYF.

This clone has a single count. The sample contains more than one DNA sequence encoding this CDR3. The CDR3 nucleotides read TGTGCCAGCAGCTTACCCAGCGGGGGGACCGGGGAGCTGTTTTTT. It codes for CASSLPSGGTGELFF. The V call is TRBV7-9, the J call TRBJ2-2, with 9 bases lining up with TRBD2. CDR1 and CDR2 from the germline V gene are SEHNR and FQNEAQ (reference sequence). After removal of 2 bases from V and 5 bases from J, the junction contained 3 bases not matched to a gene. The CDR3 has 15 residues.

This chain joins TRBV18 and TRBJ1-4; D uncertain. The V gene's germline CDR1 is KGHSH and CDR2 LQKENI. This CDR3 comprises 15 residues. V shed 0 bases and J shed 7 bases, with 12 bases lying between them. The CDR3, as DNA: TGTGCCAGCTCACCACCACCTTTAGGCGGTGAAAAACTGTTTTTT. The encoded protein is CASSPPPLGGEKLFF.

This sequence joins TRBV1 and TRBJ1-1. TRBV1 is shown as a pseudogene. The CDR3 contains 16 residues. The CDR3 spells CTSSQVIEFMNTEAFF. CDR3 nucleotides: TGCACCAGCAGCCAAGTTATCGAGTTCATGAACACTGAAGCTTTCTTT.

The V call is TRBV7-9, the J call TRBJ1-4; D not resolved. V lost 4 bases to trimming and J lost 4 bases, with 10 bases between them. This CDR3 spans 14 amino acids. Per germline, CDR1 SEHNR and CDR2 FQNEAQ (reference sequence). CDR3 loop: CASSSPDINEKLFF. CDR3 nucleotide sequence: TGTGCCAGCAGCTCCCCTGACATTAATGAAAAACTGTTTTTT. Full variable domain (missing parts from reference TRBV7-9 and TRBJ1-4): DTGVSQNPRHKITKRGQNVTFRCDPISEHNRLYWYRQTLGQGPEFLTYFQNEAQLEKSRLLSDRFSAERPKGSFSTLEIQRTEQGDSAMYLCASSSPDINEKLFFGSGTQLSVL.

The CDR3 bases are TGTGCCACTCGCGTAGGGGGGAACACTGAAGCTTTCTTT. This encodes CATRVGGNTEAFF. V and J are TRBV2 and TRBJ1-1, with D maybe TRBD1 (6 bases). V dropped 10 bases and J dropped 1 base, with 13 bases sitting between them. CDR3 length: 13 amino acids. The germline V gene encodes CDR1 SNHLY and CDR2 FYNNEI. The variable domain in full, with the rest retrieved from reference TRBV2 and TRBJ1-1, is EPEVTQTPSHQVTQMGQEVILRCVPISNHLYFYWYRQILGQKVEFLVSFYNNEISEKSEIFDDQFSVERPDGSNFTLKIRSTKLEDSAMYFCATRVGGNTEAFFGQGTRLTVV.

A few counts support this clone. The V call is TRBV6-1, the J call TRBJ1-6; D is possibly TRBD1 (5 bases). The CDR3 length is 14 residues. The V end lost 11 bases, the J end lost 3 bases, and 14 bases lay between the germline ends. Germline V lookup: CDR1 MNHNS, CDR2 SASEGT. CDR3 nucleotide sequence: TGTGCCTCCAGGGAGGGGTTCTATAATTCACCCCTCCACTTT. Amino acids: CASREGFYNSPLHF.

CDR3 region: CASSGGAKNIQYF. In nucleotides, the CDR3 is TGTGCCAGCAGTGGGGGAGCCAAAAACATTCAGTACTTC. V usage is TRBV11-2 and J usage is TRBJ2-4; D could derive from TRBD1 or TRBD2 (5 bases each). V dropped 6 bases and J dropped 0 bases, with 6 bases sitting between them. The length of the CDR3 is 13 residues. Germline CDR1 and CDR2: SGHAT and FQNNGV.

The chain carries TRBV7-2 and TRBJ2-7; 10 bases are shared with TRBD2. This CDR3 contains 15 residues. The junction had 5 bases not matched to a gene; V was cut back by 0 bases and J by 6 bases. Looked up from germline, CDR1 is SGHTA and CDR2 is FQGNSA. In DNA, the CDR3 is TGTGCCAGCAGCTTAGCGGGCCGACTAGCGGGCGAGCAGTACTTC. Its translation: CASSLAGRLAGEQYF.

This sequence joins TRBV4-1 and TRBJ1-3; TRBD1 might be the D (5 bases). CDR1 is MGHRA and CDR2 is YSYEKL in the germline V gene. The germline V and J ends were trimmed by 3 bases and 6 bases, with 15 bases remaining between them. The CDR3 totals 15 residues. The CDR3 protein is CASSHPDGHLNTIYF. CDR3 in DNA: TGCGCCAGCAGCCACCCCGACGGACACTTAAACACCATATATTTT.

The rearrangement uses TRBV11-2 and TRBJ2-1; D not certain. This CDR3 has 15 residues. With 0 bases removed from V and 3 bases from J, the gap between germline ends came to 9 bases. Per germline, CDR1 SGHAT and CDR2 FQNNGV. CDR3: CASSLDGLNYNEQFF. CDR3 sequence (DNA): TGTGCCAGCAGCTTAGATGGGCTGAACTACAATGAGCAGTTCTTC.

Concerning this clone itself: Other DNA variants within this sample encode the same CDR3. The CDR3, as DNA: TGTGCCATCAGTGAGTCCACGGGGATTTATGGCTACACCTTC. Its translation is CAISESTGIYGYTF. The J gene is TRBJ1-2, the V gene TRBV10-3; no reliable D call. V was pared by 0 bases and J by 5 bases, with 10 bases between. The length of the CDR3 is 14 residues. CDR1 and CDR2 (germline): ENHRY, SYGVKD.

This sequence joins TRBV9 and TRBJ2-3; tentative D call: TRBD1 (6 bases). This CDR3 is built from 16 residues. Deletions cut 3 bases from V and 2 bases from J, with 16 bases between. Germline values: CDR1 SGDLS, CDR2 YYNGEE. CDR3 sequence: CASSGTGRTITDTQYF. Here the CDR3 DNA reads TGTGCCAGCAGCGGCACAGGGCGAACCATCACAGATACGCAGTATTTT. Full variable domain (rest looked up from reference TRBV9 and TRBJ2-3): DSGVTQTPKHLITATGQRVTLRCSPRSGDLSVYWYQQSLDQGLQFLIQYYNGEERAKGNILERFSAQQFPDLHSELNLSSLELGDSALYFCASSGTGRTITDTQYFGPGTRLTVL.

This chain joins TRBV11-2 and TRBJ1-5, with D perhaps matching TRBD1 (5 bases). The CDR3 is 16 amino acids. Germline V gives CDR1 SGHAT, CDR2 FQNNGV. V lost 6 bases and J 2 bases, leaving 17 bases between the germline ends. DNA for the CDR3: TGTGCCAGCAGTCCTATGGGGGGGGTCGGCAATCAGCCCCAGCATTTT. This sequence encodes CASSPMGGVGNQPQHF. The full variable domain, in which reference TRBV11-2 and TRBJ1-5 provide the parts outside the CDR3, is EAGVAQSPRYKIIEKRQSVAFWCNPISGHATLYWYQQILGQGPKLLIQFQNNGVVDDSQLPKDRFSAERLKGVDSTLKIQPAKLEDSAVYLCASSPMGGVGNQPQHFGDGTRLSIL.

V gene TRBV4-1 combines with J gene TRBJ2-1; 7 bases are shared with TRBD1. After removal of 1 base from V and 4 bases from J, the junction contained 10 bases not matched to a gene. The CDR3 runs 17 residues. Germline CDR1 and CDR2: MGHRA and YSYEKL. CDR3 sequence reads: CASSQGEGAITYNEQFF. The CDR3 DNA follows: TGCGCCAGCAGCCAAGGAGAGGGGGCGATTACTTACAATGAGCAGTTCTTC.